The 2 T cell receptor beta chains in this list originate from one sample, sequenced in a study of T cell responses to AZD1222 COVID-19 vaccine. The protocol was immunoSEQ multiplex PCR, while the TCRdb copy is restricted to in-frame clones and leaves out a portion. The repertoire holds around 120,000 clones, with about 90% as singletons. Here the sequenced sample was peripheral blood, taken on day 0 of AZD1222 vaccination. The receptors come from an adult in good health.

The genes are TRBV6-4 and TRBJ1-1, with no clear D. The germline V gene has CDR1 MRHNA and CDR2 SNTAGT. The CDR3 has 15 residues. The V end was cut by 0 bases, the J end by 1 base, with 9 bases between. This CDR3 is CASSDSIRENTEAFF. CDR3 DNA: TGTGCCAGCAGTGACTCGATACGAGAGAACACTGAAGCTTTCTTT.

A single count supports this clone. The genes are TRBV6-5 and TRBJ1-2; 7 bases fit TRBD1. The length of the CDR3 is 16 residues. V was pared by 0 bases and J by 7 bases, with 11 bases of the junction left unmatched. Germline V gene data show CDR1 as MNHEY and CDR2 as SVGAGI. CDR3 nucleotide sequence: TGTGCCAGCAGTTACTCAACCACGGGACAGAGAACTGGCTACACCTTC. It yields the protein CASSYSTTGQRTGYTF.